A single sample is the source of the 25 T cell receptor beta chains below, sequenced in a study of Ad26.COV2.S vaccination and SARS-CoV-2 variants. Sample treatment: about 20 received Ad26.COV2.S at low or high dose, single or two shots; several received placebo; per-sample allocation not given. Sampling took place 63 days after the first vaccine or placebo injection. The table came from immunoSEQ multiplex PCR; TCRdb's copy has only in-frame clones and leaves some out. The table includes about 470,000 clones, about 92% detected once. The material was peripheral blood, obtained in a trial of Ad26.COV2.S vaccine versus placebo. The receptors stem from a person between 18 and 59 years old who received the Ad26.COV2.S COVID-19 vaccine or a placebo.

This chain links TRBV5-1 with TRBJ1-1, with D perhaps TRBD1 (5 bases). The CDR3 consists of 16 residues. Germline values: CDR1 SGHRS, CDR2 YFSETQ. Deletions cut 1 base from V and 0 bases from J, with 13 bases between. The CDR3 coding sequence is TGCGCCAGCAGCTTGACGCCAGGGCCCCTGAACACTGAAGCTTTCTTT. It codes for CASSLTPGPLNTEAFF.

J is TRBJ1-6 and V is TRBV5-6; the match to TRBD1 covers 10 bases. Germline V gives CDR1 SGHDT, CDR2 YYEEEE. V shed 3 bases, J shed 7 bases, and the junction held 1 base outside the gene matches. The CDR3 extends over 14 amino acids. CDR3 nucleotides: TGTGCCAGCAGCTGGGGACAGGGGAATTCACCCCTCCACTTT. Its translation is CASSWGQGNSPLHF.

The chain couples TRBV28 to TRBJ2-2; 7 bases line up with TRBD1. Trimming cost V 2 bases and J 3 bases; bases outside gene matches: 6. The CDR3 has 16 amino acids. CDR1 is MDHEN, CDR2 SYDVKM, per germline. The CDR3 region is CASSLHTGADTGELFF. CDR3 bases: TGTGCCAGCAGTTTACACACAGGGGCGGACACCGGGGAGCTGTTTTTT. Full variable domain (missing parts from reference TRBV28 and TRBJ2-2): DVKVTQSSRYLVKRTGEKVFLECVQDMDHENMFWYRQDPGLGLRLIYFSYDVKMKEKGDIPEGYSVSREKKERFSLILESASTNQTSMYLCASSLHTGADTGELFFGEGSRLTVL.

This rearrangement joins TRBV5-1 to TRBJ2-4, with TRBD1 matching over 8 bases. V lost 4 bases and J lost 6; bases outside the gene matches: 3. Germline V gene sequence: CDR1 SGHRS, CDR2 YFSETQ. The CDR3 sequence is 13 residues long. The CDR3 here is CASSGGQGNIQYF. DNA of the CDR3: TGCGCCAGCAGCGGCGGACAGGGAAACATTCAGTACTTC.

The CDR3 nucleotides are TGTGCCAGCAGTCCCCCCAGACAGATAATCTACGAGCAGTACTTC. This sequence encodes CASSPPRQIIYEQYF. V gene TRBV28 combines with J gene TRBJ2-7; D may be TRBD1 (5 bases). Germline-derived CDR1 and CDR2 are MDHEN and SYDVKM. V was trimmed by 5 bases and J by 3 bases, leaving 17 bases between them. CDR3 length: 15 amino acids.

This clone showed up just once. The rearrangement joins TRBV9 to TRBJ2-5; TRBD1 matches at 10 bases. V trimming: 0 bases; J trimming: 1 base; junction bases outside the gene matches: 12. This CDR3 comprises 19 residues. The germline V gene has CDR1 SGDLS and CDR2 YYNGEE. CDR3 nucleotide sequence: TGTGCCAGCAGCGTAGCTACCGGGGGGACAGGGGTAATCCAAGAGACCCAGTACTTC. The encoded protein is CASSVATGGTGVIQETQYF.

The CDR3 spells CLTTTGGGTEAFF. The CDR3 nucleotides are TGTTTAACAACCACGGGGGGTGGCACTGAAGCTTTCTTT. The chain carries TRBV28 and TRBJ1-1, with a tentative D call TRBD1 (5 bases). CDR3 length: 13 residues. The germline gives CDR1 MDHEN, CDR2 SYDVKM.

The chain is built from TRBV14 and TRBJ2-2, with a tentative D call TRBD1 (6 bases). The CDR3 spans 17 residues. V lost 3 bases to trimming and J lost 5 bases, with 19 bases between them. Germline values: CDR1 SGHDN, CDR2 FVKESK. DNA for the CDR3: TGTGCCAGCAGCCAGTACAGGGACCATCCTGTGACCGGGGAGCTGTTTTTT. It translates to CASSQYRDHPVTGELFF.

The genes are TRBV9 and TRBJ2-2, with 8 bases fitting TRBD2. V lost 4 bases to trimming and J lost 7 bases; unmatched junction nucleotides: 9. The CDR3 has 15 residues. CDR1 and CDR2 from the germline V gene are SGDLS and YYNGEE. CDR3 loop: CASSPPTGGIGELFF. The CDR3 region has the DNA TGTGCCAGCAGCCCGCCTACGGGGGGGATCGGGGAGCTGTTTTTT.

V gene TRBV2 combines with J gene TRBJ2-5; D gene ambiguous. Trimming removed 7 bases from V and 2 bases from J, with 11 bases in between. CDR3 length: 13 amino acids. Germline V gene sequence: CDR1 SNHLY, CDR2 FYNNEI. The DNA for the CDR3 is TGTGCCAGCACCCAACACGAACAAGAGACCCAGTACTTC. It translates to CASTQHEQETQYF.

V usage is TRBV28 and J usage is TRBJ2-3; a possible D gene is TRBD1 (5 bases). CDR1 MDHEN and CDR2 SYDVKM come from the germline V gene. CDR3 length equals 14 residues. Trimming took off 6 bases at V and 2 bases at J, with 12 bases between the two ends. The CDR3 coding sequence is TGTGCCAGCAGCTCAGGGTCCCCCACAGATACGCAGTATTTT. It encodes CASSSGSPTDTQYF.

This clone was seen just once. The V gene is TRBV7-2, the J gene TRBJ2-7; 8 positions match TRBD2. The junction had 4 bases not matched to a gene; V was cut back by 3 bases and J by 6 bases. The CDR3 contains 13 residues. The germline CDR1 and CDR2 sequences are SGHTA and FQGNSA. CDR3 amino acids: CASSFGRAGEQYF. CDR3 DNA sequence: TGTGCCAGCAGCTTCGGGAGGGCGGGCGAGCAGTACTTC.

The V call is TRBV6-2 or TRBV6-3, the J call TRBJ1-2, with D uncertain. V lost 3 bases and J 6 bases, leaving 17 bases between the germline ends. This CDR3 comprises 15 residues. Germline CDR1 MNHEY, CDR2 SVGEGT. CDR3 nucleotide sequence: TGTGCCAGCAGTTATCTGACCCCCCAACAGAATGGCTACACCTTC. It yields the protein CASSYLTPQQNGYTF.

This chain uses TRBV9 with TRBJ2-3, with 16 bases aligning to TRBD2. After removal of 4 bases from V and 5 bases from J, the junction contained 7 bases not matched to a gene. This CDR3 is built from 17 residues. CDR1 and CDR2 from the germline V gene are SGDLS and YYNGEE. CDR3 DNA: TGTGCCAGCAGCCGGGGACTAGCGGGAGGGCCAGAAGATACGCAGTATTTT. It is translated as CASSRGLAGGPEDTQYF. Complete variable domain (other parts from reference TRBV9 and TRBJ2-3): DSGVTQTPKHLITATGQRVTLRCSPRSGDLSVYWYQQSLDQGLQFLIQYYNGEERAKGNILERFSAQQFPDLHSELNLSSLELGDSALYFCASSRGLAGGPEDTQYFGPGTRLTVL.

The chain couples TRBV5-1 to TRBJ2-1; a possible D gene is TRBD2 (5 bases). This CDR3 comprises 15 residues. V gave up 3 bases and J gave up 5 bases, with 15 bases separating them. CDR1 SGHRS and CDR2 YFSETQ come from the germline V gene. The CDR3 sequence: CASSSNYLGDNEQFF. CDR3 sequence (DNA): TGCGCCAGCAGCTCGAATTACCTCGGGGACAATGAGCAGTTCTTC.

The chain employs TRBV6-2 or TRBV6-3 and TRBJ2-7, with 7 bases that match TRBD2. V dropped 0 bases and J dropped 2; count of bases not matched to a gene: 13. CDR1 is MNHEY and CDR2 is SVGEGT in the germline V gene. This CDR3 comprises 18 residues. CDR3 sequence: CASSYSTQGLPFTYEQYF. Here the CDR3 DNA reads TGTGCCAGCAGTTACTCGACCCAGGGACTACCCTTCACCTACGAGCAGTACTTC.

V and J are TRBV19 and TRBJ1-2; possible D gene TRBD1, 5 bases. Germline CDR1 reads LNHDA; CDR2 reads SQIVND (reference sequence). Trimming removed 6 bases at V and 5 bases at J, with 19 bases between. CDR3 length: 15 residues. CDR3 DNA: TGTGCCAGTAGCATGACCGGTCAGGGAATATATGGCTACACCTTC. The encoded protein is CASSMTGQGIYGYTF.

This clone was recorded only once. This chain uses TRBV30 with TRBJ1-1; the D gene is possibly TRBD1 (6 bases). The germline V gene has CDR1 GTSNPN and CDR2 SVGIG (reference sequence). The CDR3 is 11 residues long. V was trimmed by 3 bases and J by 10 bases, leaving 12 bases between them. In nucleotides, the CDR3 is TGTGCCTGGAGGGGGGGCCAAGGAGCTTTCTTT. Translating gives CAWRGGQGAFF. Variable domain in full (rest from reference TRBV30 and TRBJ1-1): SQTIHQWPATLVQPVGSPLSLECTVEGTSNPNLYWYRQAAGRGLQLLFYSVGIGQISSEVPQNLSASRPQDRQFILSSKKLLLSDSGFYLCAWRGGQGAFFGQGTRLTVV.

CDR3 sequence (DNA): TGTGCCACCAGCAGAGGACAGGGGGCGGTCGGCAATCAGCCCCAGCATTTT. Translation gives CATSRGQGAVGNQPQHF. The chain links TRBV15 to TRBJ1-5; 10 nucleotides line up with TRBD1. V trimming: 1 base; J trimming: 2 bases; junction bases outside the gene matches: 5. The CDR3 consists of 17 residues. CDR1 is LNHNV, CDR2 YYDKDF, per germline (reference sequence). Complete variable domain (other parts from reference TRBV15 and TRBJ1-5): DAMVIQNPRYQVTQFGKPVTLSCSQTLNHNVMYWYQQKSSQAPKLLFHYYDKDFNNEADTPDNFQSRRPNTSFCFLDIRSPGLGDTAMYLCATSRGQGAVGNQPQHFGDGTRLSIL.

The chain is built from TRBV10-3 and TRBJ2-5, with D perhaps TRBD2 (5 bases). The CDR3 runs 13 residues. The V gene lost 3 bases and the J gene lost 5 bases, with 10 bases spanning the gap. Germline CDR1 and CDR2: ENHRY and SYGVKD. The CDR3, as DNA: TGTGCCATCAGTGACGGGGATTTTGAGACCCAGTACTTC. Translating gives CAISDGDFETQYF.

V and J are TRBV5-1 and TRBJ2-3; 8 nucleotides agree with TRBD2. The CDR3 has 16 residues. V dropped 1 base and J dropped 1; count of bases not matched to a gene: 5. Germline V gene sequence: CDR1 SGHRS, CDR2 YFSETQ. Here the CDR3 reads CASSLWLAGRTDTQYF. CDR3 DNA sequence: TGCGCCAGCAGCTTGTGGCTAGCGGGCCGCACAGATACGCAGTATTTT. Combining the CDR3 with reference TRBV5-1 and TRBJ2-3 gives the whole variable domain KAGVTQTPRYLIKTRGQQVTLSCSPISGHRSVSWYQQTPGQGLQFLFEYFSETQRNKGNFPGRFSGRQFSNSRSEMNVSTLELGDSALYLCASSLWLAGRTDTQYFGPGTRLTVL.

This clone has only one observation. CDR3 residues: CATSRRDSGANVLTF. The CDR3 DNA follows: TGTGCCACCAGCAGGCGGGACTCTGGGGCCAACGTCCTGACTTTC. This sequence joins TRBV15 and TRBJ2-6; D may be TRBD2 (6 bases). There are 15 residues in the CDR3. V lost 3 bases, J lost 0 bases, and 6 bases lay in between. Germline V gene data show CDR1 as LNHNV and CDR2 as YYDKDF (reference sequence).

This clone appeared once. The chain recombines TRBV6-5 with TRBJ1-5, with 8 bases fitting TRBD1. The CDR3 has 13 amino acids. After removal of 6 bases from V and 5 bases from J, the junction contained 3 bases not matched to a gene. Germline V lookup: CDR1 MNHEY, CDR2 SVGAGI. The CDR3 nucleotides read TGTGCCAGCAGAACAGGGGGGCATCAGCCCCAGCATTTT. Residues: CASRTGGHQPQHF.

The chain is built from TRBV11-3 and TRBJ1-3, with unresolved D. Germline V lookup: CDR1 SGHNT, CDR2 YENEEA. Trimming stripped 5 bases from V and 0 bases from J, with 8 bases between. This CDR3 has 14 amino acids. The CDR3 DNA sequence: TGTGCCAGCAGCCGGGCCGGCTCTGGAAACACCATATATTTT. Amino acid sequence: CASSRAGSGNTIYF. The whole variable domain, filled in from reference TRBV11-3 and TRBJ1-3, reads EAGVVQSPRYKIIEKKQPVAFWCNPISGHNTLYWYLQNLGQGPELLIRYENEEAVDDSQLPKDRFSAERLKGVDSTLKIQPAELGDSAVYLCASSRAGSGNTIYFGEGSWLTVV.

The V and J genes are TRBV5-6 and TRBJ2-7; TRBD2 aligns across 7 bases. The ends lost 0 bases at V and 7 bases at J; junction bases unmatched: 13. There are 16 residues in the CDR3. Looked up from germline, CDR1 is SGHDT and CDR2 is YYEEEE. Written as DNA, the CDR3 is TGTGCCAGCAGCTTGGGACGACCAGGACTAGTCGGGGAGCAGTACTTC. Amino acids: CASSLGRPGLVGEQYF.